This passage covers 27 T cell receptor beta chains from one sample sequenced in a study of response to subunit inactivated influenza vaccine. TCRdb called the RT-PCR reads again in MiXCR, with one record for every CDR3 protein. The sample has some 600,000 distinct CDR3 sequences; 13% to 15% are singletons. The specimen comprised PBMCs from blood, sampled 14 to 15 days before vaccination. The receptors here all came from a man aged 45-60 years who received an inactivated influenza vaccine.

This clonotype occurred a few times. J is TRBJ2-2 and V is TRBV6-5; 9 nucleotides line up with TRBD1. The germline CDR1 and CDR2 sequences are MNHEY and SVGAGI. This CDR3 region has 16 residues. V was clipped by 4 bases and J by 1 base; unmatched bases: 4. The DNA of the CDR3 is TGTGCCAGCAGTTTCGGACAGGGGCAGAACACCGGGGAGCTGTTTTTT. Translated, it gives CASSFGQGQNTGELFF.

In its sample, this clonotype was seen a few times. The rearrangement uses TRBV6-5 and TRBJ2-5, with D perhaps being TRBD1 or TRBD2 (6 bases each). V lost 4 bases and J lost 4, with 13 bases in between. The CDR3 has 14 residues. Per the germline V gene, CDR1 is MNHEY and CDR2 is SVGAGI. This chain's CDR3 is CASSSGGQGETQYF. The CDR3 nucleotides are TGTGCCAGCAGTTCCGGGGGCCAGGGAGAGACCCAGTACTTC.

This clonotype has more than one count but fewer than ten. The rearrangement links TRBV7-2 to TRBJ2-1; TRBD2 aligns across 11 bases. From germline, CDR1 is SGHTA and CDR2 FQGNSA. This CDR3 spans 14 amino acids. The junction had 4 bases not matched to a gene; V was cut back by 4 bases and J by 8 bases. The CDR3 loop is CASSYGTSGYEQFF. The CDR3 coding sequence is TGTGCCAGCAGCTACGGGACTAGCGGCTATGAGCAGTTCTTC.

The sample holds a few counts of this clonotype. The chain uses TRBV6-1 and TRBJ2-1; no clear D gene. V shed 8 bases and J shed 0 bases, with 14 bases lying between them. In germline, CDR1 is MNHNS, CDR2 SASEGT. The CDR3 runs 15 residues. The CDR3: CASGPGESSYNEQFF. The CDR3 DNA reads TGTGCCAGCGGGCCGGGTGAAAGCTCCTACAATGAGCAGTTCTTC.

This clonotype was seen more than once but under ten times. The chain uses TRBV12-3 or TRBV12-4 and TRBJ1-5; D gene uncertain. V lost 3 bases, J lost 2 bases, and 11 bases lay in between. The CDR3 covers 15 residues. CDR3 protein: CASSFSGLGNQPQHF. The CDR3 DNA reads as TGTGCCAGCAGTTTCTCGGGATTGGGCAATCAGCCCCAGCATTTT.

This chain links TRBV7-2 with TRBJ2-1; TRBD2 aligns across 9 bases. The CDR3 contains 15 residues. Germline CDR1 is SGHTA and CDR2 is FQGNSA. V trimming: 1 base; J trimming: 9 bases; junction bases outside the gene matches: 7. The CDR3 sequence is CASSLVAGGPAEQFF. The CDR3, as DNA: TGTGCCAGCAGCTTAGTTGCGGGAGGGCCCGCTGAGCAGTTCTTC. The whole variable domain, remainder taken from reference TRBV7-2 and TRBJ2-1, is GAGVSQSPSNKVTEKGKDVELRCDPISGHTALYWYRQSLGQGLEFLIYFQGNSAPDKSGLPSDRFSAERTGGSVSTLTIQRTQQEDSAVYLCASSLVAGGPAEQFFGPGTRLTVL.

A few counts support this clonotype. DNA for the CDR3: TGCGCCAGCAGCCTAGGGCTATCAACTAGCACAGATACGCAGTATTTT. Residues: CASSLGLSTSTDTQYF. The chain uses TRBV5-1 and TRBJ2-3; D gene ambiguous. The CDR3 runs 16 residues. Germline V gene data show CDR1 as SGHRS and CDR2 as YFSETQ. Trimming removed 4 bases at V and 0 bases at J, with 15 bases between.

This clonotype was picked up many times. The chain joins TRBV12-3 or TRBV12-4 to TRBJ2-2; 9 bases match TRBD1. The CDR3 loop spans 15 amino acids. V dropped 10 bases and J dropped 2; count of bases not matched to a gene: 8. This chain's CDR3 is CANLMGQGNTGELFF. CDR3 bases: TGTGCCAACCTTATGGGACAGGGAAACACCGGGGAGCTGTTTTTT.

The chain joins TRBV20-1 to TRBJ2-1; unclear D gene. The germline V gene has CDR1 DFQATT and CDR2 SNEGSKA (reference sequence). This CDR3 has 16 residues. V lost 3 bases to trimming and J lost 0 bases, with 15 bases between them. CDR3 protein: CSASPFEESSYNEQFF. Written as DNA, the CDR3 is TGCAGTGCTAGTCCCTTCGAAGAGAGCTCCTACAATGAGCAGTTCTTC.

The J gene is TRBJ2-2, the V gene TRBV5-1; 7 positions agree with TRBD1. The CDR3 spans 17 residues. V shed 1 base and J 1 base; nucleotides not matched to a gene: 7. The germline gives CDR1 SGHRS, CDR2 YFSETQ. The CDR3 here is CASSLNRGILNTGELFF. The CDR3 DNA reads TGCGCCAGCAGCTTGAACAGGGGAATACTGAACACCGGGGAGCTGTTTTTT.

The table lists this clonotype with a few counts. V gene TRBV7-2 combines with J gene TRBJ2-2; D is possibly TRBD1 (5 bases). Germline assignment: CDR1 SGHTA and CDR2 FQGNSA. The CDR3 runs to 16 residues. V was trimmed by 2 bases and J by 1 base, leaving 11 bases between them. CDR3 coding DNA: TGTGCCAGCAGCTTAATAGGGGCAAGGAACACCGGGGAGCTGTTTTTT. Translated: CASSLIGARNTGELFF.

This clonotype was found a few times. The chain carries TRBV5-1 and TRBJ2-7; 9 nucleotides match TRBD1. In germline, CDR1 is SGHRS, CDR2 YFSETQ. The CDR3 contains 15 residues. V trimming: 5 bases; J trimming: 4 bases; junction bases outside the gene matches: 10. The CDR3: CASSQMPGQGYEQYF. The CDR3 coding sequence is TGCGCCAGCAGTCAGATGCCGGGACAGGGTTACGAGCAGTACTTC.

V is TRBV7-2 and J is TRBJ2-5; TRBD1 might be the D (6 bases). The CDR3 loop spans 14 amino acids. Trimming took off 2 bases at V and 5 bases at J, with 12 bases between the two ends. Germline V gene data show CDR1 as SGHTA and CDR2 as FQGNSA. CDR3 coding DNA: TGTGCCAGCAGCTTACACCAGGGGTTGGAGACCCAGTACTTC. Protein product: CASSLHQGLETQYF.

The table lists this clonotype with many counts. The rearrangement joins TRBV7-2 to TRBJ2-7; D perhaps matches TRBD2 (5 bases). Germline assignment: CDR1 SGHTA and CDR2 FQGNSA. Trimming took off 3 bases at V and 2 bases at J, with 11 bases between the two ends. This CDR3 region has 14 residues. CDR3 bases: TGTGCCAGCAGCTTGGACGGGAACCCCTACGAGCAGTACTTC. This gives the protein CASSLDGNPYEQYF. Variable domain in full (rest from reference TRBV7-2 and TRBJ2-7): GAGVSQSPSNKVTEKGKDVELRCDPISGHTALYWYRQSLGQGLEFLIYFQGNSAPDKSGLPSDRFSAERTGGSVSTLTIQRTQQEDSAVYLCASSLDGNPYEQYFGPGTRLTVT.

This clonotype appeared a few times. V and J are TRBV6-2 or TRBV6-3 and TRBJ2-7; TRBD2 agrees at 9 bases. The CDR3 consists of 16 residues. Trimming took 5 bases from V and 3 from J; bases not matched to a gene: 11. Germline V CDR1 and CDR2: MNHEY, SVGEGT. The CDR3 loop is CASSNPLAGVSYEQYF. The CDR3, as DNA: TGTGCCAGCAGTAACCCCTTAGCGGGAGTCAGCTACGAGCAGTACTTC.

This clonotype has only a few counts. The J gene is TRBJ2-5, the V gene TRBV21-1; the listed D gene, TRBD1, was not tested against the DNA. TRBV21-1 is noted as a pseudogene. CDR3 length: 16 amino acids. This CDR3 reads CASSKGVQGCQETQYF. The CDR3 DNA sequence: TGTGCCAGCAGCAAAGGTGTCCAGGGGTGCCAAGAGACCCAGTACTTC.

This clonotype was observed many times. The chain combines TRBV24-1 with TRBJ2-5, with 12 bases lining up with TRBD2. CDR3 length equals 15 residues. From germline, CDR1 is KGHDR and CDR2 SFDVKD. The trim removed 5 bases at V and 4 bases at J, leaving 4 bases unmatched. The CDR3 DNA follows: TGTGCCACCAGTGCCGTGGGACTAGCGGGAGAGACCCAGTACTTC. Encoded protein: CATSAVGLAGETQYF.

The chain recombines TRBV12-3 or TRBV12-4 with TRBJ2-3; 7 bases fit TRBD2. The CDR3 runs 13 residues. With 5 bases clipped from V and 6 bases from J, the junction kept 5 bases outside the gene matches. The CDR3 DNA is TGTGCCAGCAGTCCGATGCGGGAGGATACGCAGTATTTT. This translates into CASSPMREDTQYF.

This clonotype showed up many times. V gene TRBV7-2 combines with J gene TRBJ1-2, with a weak D call TRBD1 (5 bases). The CDR3 sequence is 16 residues long. Germline loops: CDR1 SGHTA, CDR2 FQGNSA. V lost 1 base to trimming and J lost 4 bases, with 16 bases between them. This CDR3 is CASSLVITGRLYGYTF. The CDR3 DNA follows: TGTGCCAGCAGCTTAGTGATTACGGGGCGTCTCTATGGCTACACCTTC.

This clonotype has more than one count but fewer than ten. This chain links TRBV5-1 with TRBJ2-5; TRBD1 agrees at 9 bases. CDR1 and CDR2 (germline): SGHRS, YFSETQ. The V gene end was trimmed by 3 bases and the J gene end by 5 bases; junction bases not matched to a gene: 11. CDR3 length: 16 amino acids. DNA of the CDR3: TGCGCCAGCAGCTGGACCCAGACAGGGGGTAGGGAGACCCAGTACTTC. Its translation: CASSWTQTGGRETQYF.

This clonotype showed up just a few times. The V call is TRBV5-5, the J call TRBJ2-7, with 12 positions matching TRBD1. Germline CDR1 is SGHKS and CDR2 is YYEKEE (reference sequence). V was clipped by 4 bases and J by 2 bases; unmatched bases: 1. The CDR3 is 14 residues long. The CDR3 coding sequence is TGTGCCAGCAGCGGGACAGGGGGCGCCTACGAGCAGTACTTC. Translated, it gives CASSGTGGAYEQYF.

This clonotype came up a few times. This rearrangement joins TRBV10-2 to TRBJ2-3; a possible D gene is TRBD2 (6 bases). Germline V lookup: CDR1 WSHSY, CDR2 SAAADI. The CDR3 is 15 residues long. Trimming cost V 7 bases and J 4 bases, with 18 bases left between them. This chain's CDR3 is CASKQRGLPADTQYF. The CDR3 DNA reads TGCGCCAGCAAACAACGGGGGTTACCTGCAGATACGCAGTATTTT.

This chain connects TRBV10-3 to TRBJ2-3; 8 nucleotides align to TRBD2. The CDR3 length is 17 residues. CDR1 and CDR2 (germline): ENHRY, SYGVKD. Trimming at V came to 0 bases and at J to 5 bases, leaving 10 bases not matched to a gene. The CDR3 DNA is TGTGCCATCAGTGAGTCCTTTCCAGCGGGAGTAGGAGATACGCAGTATTTT. It is translated as CAISESFPAGVGDTQYF.

J is TRBJ2-7 and V is TRBV20-1, with 9 nucleotides matching TRBD1. Trimming took 6 bases from V and 7 from J; bases not matched to a gene: 7. The germline V gene encodes CDR1 DFQATT and CDR2 SNEGSKA (reference sequence). The CDR3 loop spans 12 amino acids. Here the CDR3 reads CSAHTGGREQYF. Here the CDR3 DNA reads TGCAGTGCCCACACAGGGGGCAGGGAGCAGTACTTC.

This clonotype was picked up many times. The chain is built from TRBV25-1 and TRBJ2-6, with D maybe TRBD2 (5 bases). Germline-derived CDR1 and CDR2 are MGHDK and SYGVNS. The CDR3 length is 16 residues. Trimming stripped 2 bases from V and 4 bases from J, with 12 bases between. In nucleotides, the CDR3 is TGTGCCAGCAGTGAACCTGGGAGTCTGGGGGCCAACGTCCTGACTTTC. This sequence encodes CASSEPGSLGANVLTF.

The chain joins TRBV20-1 to TRBJ2-3; 12 bases are shared with TRBD2. Germline CDR1 DFQATT, CDR2 SNEGSKA (reference sequence). V was pared by 5 bases and J by 3 bases, with 3 bases of the junction left unmatched. This CDR3 has 14 amino acids. The CDR3 here is CSAFGLAGTDTQYF. DNA for the CDR3: TGCAGTGCTTTCGGACTAGCGGGAACAGATACGCAGTATTTT.

This clonotype was detected a few times. The chain has TRBV7-6 and TRBJ1-3, with 7 nucleotides matching TRBD1. The CDR3 contains 17 residues. Germline V gene sequence: CDR1 SGHVS, CDR2 FNYEAQ. V lost 3 bases and J lost 0; bases outside the gene matches: 8. The CDR3: CASSLAPGQSSGNTIYF. The DNA of the CDR3 is TGTGCCAGCAGCTTGGCCCCGGGACAGAGCTCTGGAAACACCATATATTTT.